A single sample gave rise to the 14 T cell receptor beta chains below, sequenced in a study of blood T cell repertoires in COVID-19. Some clones are missing from TCRdb's copy, which holds only in-frame ones; the method was immunoSEQ multiplex PCR. The sample lists 300,000 to 450,000 clones, about 87% occurring once. The material sequenced was PBMCs or T cells enriched from blood (not recorded which). These receptors originate from a man younger than 40 who had recovered from COVID-19.

V and J are TRBV7-9 and TRBJ2-7; D is possibly TRBD1 (6 bases). The length of the CDR3 is 13 residues. Between the trimmed V and J ends, which lost 4 bases and 6 bases, there was a span of 13 bases. Per germline, CDR1 SEHNR and CDR2 FQNEAQ (reference sequence). The DNA of the CDR3 is TGTGCCAGCAGCTCCCTGACAGGTTTCGAGCAGTACTTC. Translating it yields CASSSLTGFEQYF.

The chain has TRBV4-1 and TRBJ2-5, with 9 nucleotides matching TRBD1. The trim removed 4 bases at V and 5 bases at J, leaving 8 bases unmatched. The CDR3 extends over 15 amino acids. Germline V CDR1 and CDR2: MGHRA, YSYEKL. CDR3 nucleotides: TGCGCCAGCAGCCCAACACAGGGGGCTCAGGAGACCCAGTACTTC. Its protein product is CASSPTQGAQETQYF.

The chain carries TRBV5-4 and TRBJ1-1; 7 positions agree with TRBD1. Losses at the gene ends were 0 bases for V and 0 bases for J; bases not matched to a gene: 8. Germline-derived CDR1 and CDR2 are SGHNT and YYREEE (reference sequence). The CDR3 extends over 17 amino acids. The CDR3 DNA follows: TGTGCCAGCAGCTTGGGTTACGGGACAGCCCTGAACACTGAAGCTTTCTTT. Its protein product is CASSLGYGTALNTEAFF.

The rearrangement links TRBV5-6 to TRBJ2-3; maybe TRBD1 (5 bases). Trimming removed 1 base from V and 6 bases from J, with 27 bases in between. Germline V gene data show CDR1 as SGHDT and CDR2 as YYEEEE. The CDR3 loop spans 19 amino acids. The CDR3 DNA sequence: TGTGCCAGCAGCTTGATGTTACCCACGTCAGGGTTTTTTGTTGATACGCAGTATTTT. This gives the protein CASSLMLPTSGFFVDTQYF.

V gene TRBV4-1 combines with J gene TRBJ1-2, with D possibly matching TRBD1 (5 bases). CDR3 length: 16 residues. Trimming cost V 0 bases and J 11 bases, with 22 bases left between them. The germline CDR1 and CDR2 sequences are MGHRA and YSYEKL. CDR3 region: CASSQDTIGTPFGYTF. In nucleotides, the CDR3 is TGCGCCAGCAGCCAAGATACAATCGGGACTCCCTTCGGGTACACCTTC.

The chain couples TRBV30 to TRBJ1-2; D unclear. V was pared by 2 bases and J by 8 bases, with 12 bases between. Per germline, CDR1 GTSNPN and CDR2 SVGIG (reference sequence). The CDR3 runs to 12 residues. CDR3 bases: TGTGCCTGGAGTCAGGTTGTAAGGGGCTACACCTTC. Translated: CAWSQVVRGYTF.

For the CDR3, the DNA is TGTGCCAGCAGTGGAGGTTCGGGGGACAGTCCCCCCGGGGAGCTGTTTTTT. Residues: CASSGGSGDSPPGELFF. The chain couples TRBV25-1 to TRBJ2-2, with D tentatively TRBD1 (7 bases). V shed 4 bases and J shed 6 bases, with 21 bases lying between them. This CDR3 spans 17 amino acids. CDR1 MGHDK and CDR2 SYGVNS come from the germline V gene.

The J gene is TRBJ1-4, the V gene TRBV9; a possible D gene is TRBD1 (6 bases). The germline CDR1 and CDR2 sequences are SGDLS and YYNGEE. The CDR3 extends over 16 amino acids. V shed 4 bases and J shed 5 bases, with 18 bases lying between them. CDR3 DNA sequence: TGTGCCAGCAGCATCTCCTCACAGGGTATAAATGAAAAACTGTTTTTT. Translation gives CASSISSQGINEKLFF.

The rearrangement joins TRBV12-5 to TRBJ1-1; tentatively, D is TRBD1 (6 bases). The germline V gene has CDR1 LGHNT and CDR2 FRNRAP. The V and J ends lost 1 base and 4 bases respectively, with 10 bases between them. This CDR3 has 14 amino acids. CDR3 region: CASGLGTVLTEAFF. CDR3 DNA: TGTGCTAGTGGTTTGGGGACAGTCCTCACTGAAGCTTTCTTT.

This chain links TRBV19 with TRBJ1-2; tentatively, D is TRBD1 (6 bases). V lost 3 bases, J lost 4 bases, and 12 bases lay in between. Germline V CDR1 and CDR2: LNHDA, SQIVND (reference sequence). The CDR3 extends over 14 amino acids. CDR3 in amino acids: CASSMGQGTYGYTF. CDR3 coding DNA: TGTGCCAGTAGTATGGGGCAGGGGACCTATGGCTACACCTTC.

V is TRBV5-1 and J is TRBJ1-3; no clear D gene. Germline-derived CDR1 and CDR2 are SGHRS and YFSETQ. V was cut by 2 bases and J by 0 bases, with 3 bases left in between. This CDR3 spans 13 amino acids. This chain's CDR3 is CASSFNSGNTIYF. DNA of the CDR3: TGCGCCAGCAGCTTTAACTCTGGAAACACCATATATTTT.

This clone appeared once. The chain uses TRBV4-3 and TRBJ1-1, with 9 bases that match TRBD1. From germline, CDR1 is LGHNA and CDR2 YSLEER. V shed 4 bases and J 0 bases; nucleotides not matched to a gene: 9. CDR3 length: 17 amino acids. The DNA of the CDR3 is TGCGCCAGCAGCCTTGGGACAGGGAAAGTCATGAACACTGAAGCTTTCTTT. Translation gives CASSLGTGKVMNTEAFF.

V usage is TRBV7-2 and J usage is TRBJ1-2, with 9 bases that match TRBD1. The junction had 4 bases not matched to a gene; V was cut back by 3 bases and J by 8 bases. Germline-derived CDR1 and CDR2 are SGHTA and FQGNSA. CDR3 size: 13 residues. CDR3 nucleotides: TGTGCCAGCAGCTTGGGGACAGGGCGGGGCTACACCTTC. Encoded protein: CASSLGTGRGYTF.

This clone was picked up a small number of times. This chain connects TRBV6-6 to TRBJ1-6; 7 positions agree with TRBD1. There are 17 residues in the CDR3. Unmatched junction bases numbered 7, after V lost 5 bases and J lost 0 bases. Germline loops: CDR1 MNHNY, CDR2 SVGAGI (reference sequence). CDR3 loop: CASSRQGGSSYNSPLHF. In DNA, the CDR3 is TGTGCCAGCAGTCGACAGGGAGGGAGCTCCTATAATTCACCCCTCCACTTT.